The source of this T cell receptor beta chain is a study of blood T cell repertoires in COVID-19. Study-level background: In each case, the material was cDNA or gDNA derived from T cells, B-cell-depleted T cells, or PBMCs.

The V gene's germline CDR1 is MGHRA and CDR2 YSYEKL. V lost 4 bases to trimming and J lost 2 bases; unmatched junction nucleotides: 5. This CDR3 comprises 15 residues. Original processing notes: Quantification of nucleated cells was approximated via reference gene primer amplification. Only in-frame clones appear in the TCRdb table, and some are missing; sequencing was by immunoSEQ multiplex PCR. The DNA was the basis for D and trimming; V, J and clone size are from that table. The profile shows 200,000 to 250,000 clones, about four fifths of them singletons. This rearrangement joins TRBV4-1 to TRBJ2-7, with 10 bases aligning to TRBD1. Material for sequencing was peripheral blood. The receptor's source is a woman in her forties with acute or convalescent COVID-19. For the CDR3, the DNA is TGCGCCAGCAGCCCCGGACAGGGGGGAACCTACGAGCAGTACTTC. It codes for CASSPGQGGTYEQYF.